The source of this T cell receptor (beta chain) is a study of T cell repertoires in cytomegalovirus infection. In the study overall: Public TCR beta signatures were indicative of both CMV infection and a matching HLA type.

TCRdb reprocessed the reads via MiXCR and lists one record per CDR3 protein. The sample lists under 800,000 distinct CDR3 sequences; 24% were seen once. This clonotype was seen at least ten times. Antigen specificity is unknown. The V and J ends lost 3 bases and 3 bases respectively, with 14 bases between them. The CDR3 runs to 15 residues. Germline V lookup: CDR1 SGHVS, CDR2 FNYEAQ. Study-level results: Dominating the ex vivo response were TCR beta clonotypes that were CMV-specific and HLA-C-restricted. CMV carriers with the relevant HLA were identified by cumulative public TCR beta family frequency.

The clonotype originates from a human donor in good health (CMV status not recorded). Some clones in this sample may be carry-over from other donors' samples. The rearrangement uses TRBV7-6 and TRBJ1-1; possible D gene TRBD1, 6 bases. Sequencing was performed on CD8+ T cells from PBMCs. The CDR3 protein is CASSFGLKGDTEAFF. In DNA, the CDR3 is TGTGCCAGCAGCTTCGGGCTGAAGGGGGACACTGAAGCTTTCTTT.